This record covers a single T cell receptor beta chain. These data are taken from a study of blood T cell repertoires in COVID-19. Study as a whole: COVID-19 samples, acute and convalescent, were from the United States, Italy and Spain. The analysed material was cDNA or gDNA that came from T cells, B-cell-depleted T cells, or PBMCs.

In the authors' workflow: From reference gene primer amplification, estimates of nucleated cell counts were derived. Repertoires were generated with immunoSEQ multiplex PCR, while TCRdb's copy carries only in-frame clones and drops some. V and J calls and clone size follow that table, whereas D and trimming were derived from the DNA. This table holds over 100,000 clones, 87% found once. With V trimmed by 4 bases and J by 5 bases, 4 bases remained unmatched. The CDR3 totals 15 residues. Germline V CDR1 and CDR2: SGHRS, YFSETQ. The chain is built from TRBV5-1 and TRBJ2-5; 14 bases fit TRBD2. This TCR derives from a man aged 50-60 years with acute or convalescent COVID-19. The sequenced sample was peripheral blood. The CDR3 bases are TGCGCCAGCAGCGGGACTAGCGGGAGACCGGAGACCCAGTACTTC. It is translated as CASSGTSGRPETQYF.